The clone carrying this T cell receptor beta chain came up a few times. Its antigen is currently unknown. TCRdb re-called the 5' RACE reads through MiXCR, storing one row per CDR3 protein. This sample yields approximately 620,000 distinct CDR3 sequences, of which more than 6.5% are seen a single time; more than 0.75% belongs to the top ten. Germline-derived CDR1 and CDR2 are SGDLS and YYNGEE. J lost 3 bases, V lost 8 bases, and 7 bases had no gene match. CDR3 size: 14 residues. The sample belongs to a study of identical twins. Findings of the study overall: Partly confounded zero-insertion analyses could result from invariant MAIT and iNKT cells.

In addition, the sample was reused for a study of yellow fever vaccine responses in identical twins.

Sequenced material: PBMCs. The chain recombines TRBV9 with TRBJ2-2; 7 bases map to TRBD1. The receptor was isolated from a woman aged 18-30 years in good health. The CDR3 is CASTRQGDTGELFF. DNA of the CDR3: TGTGCCAGTACCCGACAGGGAGACACCGGGGAGCTGTTTTTT.